The 21 T cell receptor beta chains given below trace back to one sample, sequenced in a study of T cell responses to AZD1222 COVID-19 vaccine. The repertoire was sequenced with immunoSEQ multiplex PCR; TCRdb's copy has only in-frame clones and lacks some. The sample has 70,000 to 95,000 clones, 75% to 90% seen once; the top ten hold over 1.3%. Material: peripheral blood, obtained 28 days after the second AZD1222 dose. Source of these receptors: an adult who received the AZD1222 COVID-19 vaccine.

This chain links TRBV18 with TRBJ1-5; the D gene is possibly TRBD1 (5 bases). The germline CDR1 and CDR2 sequences are KGHSH and LQKENI. V dropped 4 bases and J dropped 2 bases, with 9 bases sitting between them. The CDR3 contains 14 residues. The CDR3 sequence is CASSQGQGNQPQHF. CDR3 DNA sequence: TGTGCCAGCTCACAGGGGCAGGGCAATCAGCCCCAGCATTTT.

CDR3 nucleotide sequence: TGTGCCAGCAGTGACCCCTCCTATAATTCACCCCTCCACTTT. It translates to CASSDPSYNSPLHF. The V gene is TRBV25-1, the J gene TRBJ1-6; D unresolved. The V gene lost 3 bases and the J gene lost 0 bases, with 3 bases spanning the gap. Germline V gene sequence: CDR1 MGHDK, CDR2 SYGVNS. The CDR3 totals 14 residues.

The genes are TRBV24-1 and TRBJ2-3; 7 positions agree with TRBD1. The length of the CDR3 is 15 residues. The V and J ends lost 6 bases and 3 bases, in that order; junction bases with no gene match: 8. Per germline, CDR1 KGHDR and CDR2 SFDVKD. The CDR3 loop is CATSLRGGETDTQYF. CDR3 DNA sequence: TGTGCCACCAGTCTAAGAGGGGGCGAGACAGATACGCAGTATTTT.

This chain links TRBV13 with TRBJ2-3, with 15 positions matching TRBD2. CDR1 and CDR2 (germline): PRHDT, FYEKMQ (reference sequence). The CDR3 has 21 amino acids. J was trimmed by 0 bases and V by 3 bases; bases with no gene match: 13. CDR3 bases: TGTGCCAGCAGCTTCCCGACTGGACTAGCGGGGGGGAGAGCTAGCACAGATACGCAGTATTTT. Translating it yields CASSFPTGLAGGRASTDTQYF.

The chain couples TRBV5-4 to TRBJ2-7; a possible D gene is TRBD1 (5 bases). The CDR3 extends over 13 amino acids. Trimming pared 4 bases from V and 0 bases from J, leaving 8 bases between. Looked up from germline, CDR1 is SGHNT and CDR2 is YYREEE (reference sequence). CDR3: CASSRQNSYEQYF. The CDR3 DNA sequence: TGTGCCAGCAGCCGACAGAACTCCTACGAGCAGTACTTC.

This clone was counted a few times. This chain uses TRBV18 with TRBJ1-1, with D unresolved. This CDR3 has 15 residues. CDR1 is KGHSH and CDR2 is LQKENI in the germline V gene. V was shortened by 2 bases and J by 1 base, with 11 bases between the two germline ends. CDR3 region: CASSPAEIANTEAFF. The CDR3 nucleotides read TGTGCCAGCTCACCAGCGGAGATCGCGAACACTGAAGCTTTCTTT.

The rearrangement uses TRBV6-5 and TRBJ2-5; 11 positions agree with TRBD1. The CDR3 is 15 residues long. Unmatched junction bases numbered 5, after V lost 6 bases and J lost 2 bases. CDR1 is MNHEY, CDR2 SVGAGI, per germline. CDR3: CASSLGTGGQETQYF. The CDR3 DNA reads as TGTGCCAGCAGCCTCGGGACAGGGGGACAAGAGACCCAGTACTTC.

This clone was seen a single time. This chain joins TRBV7-9 and TRBJ1-4; 9 bases line up with TRBD1. Germline CDR1 is SEHNR and CDR2 is FQNEAQ (reference sequence). V shed 5 bases, J shed 5 bases, and the junction held 15 bases outside the gene matches. This CDR3 contains 18 residues. The CDR3 loop is CASSLYGDGTGTNEKLFF. The CDR3 nucleotides read TGTGCCAGCAGCCTTTATGGGGATGGGACAGGGACGAATGAAAAACTGTTTTTT. Full variable domain (rest looked up from reference TRBV7-9 and TRBJ1-4): DTGVSQNPRHKITKRGQNVTFRCDPISEHNRLYWYRQTLGQGPEFLTYFQNEAQLEKSRLLSDRFSAERPKGSFSTLEIQRTEQGDSAMYLCASSLYGDGTGTNEKLFFGSGTQLSVL.

The rearrangement links TRBV3-1 (or the pseudogene TRBV3-2) to TRBJ1-2, with D possibly TRBD1 on 5 matching bases. The germline CDR1 and CDR2 sequences are LGHDT and YNNKEL (reference sequence). V was shortened by 1 base and J by 9 bases, with 6 bases between the two germline ends. The CDR3 contains 11 residues. This CDR3 is CASSQGQRYTF. The DNA of the CDR3 is TGTGCCAGCAGCCAAGGACAGCGCTACACCTTC.

The rearrangement joins TRBV5-1 to TRBJ2-2; TRBD2 aligns across 11 bases. This CDR3 has 15 residues. Germline values: CDR1 SGHRS, CDR2 YFSETQ. Unmatched junction bases numbered 6, after V lost 4 bases and J lost 7 bases. The CDR3 loop is CASSERTSGFGELFF. CDR3 bases: TGCGCCAGCAGCGAGCGGACTAGCGGGTTCGGGGAGCTGTTTTTT.

The chain links TRBV12-3 or TRBV12-4 to TRBJ1-1; no definite D call. V was trimmed by 7 bases and J by 5 bases, leaving 14 bases between them. The CDR3 length is 13 residues. This CDR3 reads CASTPPRGTEAFF. The CDR3 DNA sequence: TGTGCCAGCACCCCACCTCGAGGGACTGAAGCTTTCTTT.

V is TRBV10-2 and J is TRBJ1-1; no clear D. The CDR3 length is 13 residues. Per the germline V gene, CDR1 is WSHSY and CDR2 is SAAADI. Trimming pared 5 bases from V and 1 base from J, leaving 8 bases between. CDR3 sequence: CASSRQQNTEAFF. The CDR3 bases are TGCGCCAGCAGTCGTCAACAGAACACTGAAGCTTTCTTT.

The chain is built from TRBV13 and TRBJ2-1; TRBD2 agrees at 11 bases. Germline assignment: CDR1 PRHDT and CDR2 FYEKMQ (reference sequence). This CDR3 has 16 residues. The J segment lost 10 bases and the V segment lost 5 bases, leaving 13 bases of the junction unmatched. CDR3 in amino acids: CASSPTSGGVGGEQFF. The CDR3 DNA follows: TGTGCCAGCAGCCCTACTAGCGGGGGTGTAGGAGGGGAGCAGTTCTTC.

The chain joins TRBV11-2 to TRBJ2-7, with D unclear. The CDR3 is 13 residues long. With 4 bases removed from V and 6 bases from J, the gap between germline ends came to 13 bases. CDR1 is SGHAT, CDR2 FQNNGV, per germline. The CDR3 sequence is CASSWGRSVEQYF. The CDR3 nucleotides are TGTGCCAGCAGCTGGGGTCGAAGTGTCGAGCAGTACTTC.

The chain is built from TRBV19 and TRBJ1-1; D is perhaps TRBD1 (6 bases). Trimming left V 1 base short and J 0 bases short, with 12 bases between. CDR1 is LNHDA, CDR2 SQIVND, per germline (reference sequence). The CDR3 runs to 16 residues. CDR3 sequence (DNA): TGTGCCAGTAGTATAGGTTGGGACACCCTGAACACTGAAGCTTTCTTT. This encodes CASSIGWDTLNTEAFF.

The gene calls are TRBV28 and TRBJ1-1; D unresolved. The germline CDR1 and CDR2 sequences are MDHEN and SYDVKM. This CDR3 has 16 residues. Trimming cost V 1 base and J 1 base, with 13 bases left between them. CDR3 in amino acids: CASSLSEGYGNTEAFF. CDR3 sequence (DNA): TGTGCCAGCAGTTTATCTGAGGGATATGGGAACACTGAAGCTTTCTTT.

The genes are TRBV7-3 and TRBJ2-1, with D possibly TRBD1 on 5 matching bases. Per germline, CDR1 SGHTA and CDR2 FQGTGA. Deletions cut 4 bases from V and 6 bases from J, with 19 bases between. CDR3 length equals 16 residues. The chain's CDR3 is CASSSHPDSLGNEQFF. The DNA for the CDR3 is TGTGCCAGCAGCTCCCATCCCGACAGTTTGGGCAATGAGCAGTTCTTC.

A single count supports this clone. This chain joins TRBV7-9 and TRBJ1-2, with D unclear. CDR3 size: 13 residues. Looked up from germline, CDR1 is SEHNR and CDR2 is FQNEAQ (reference sequence). V was clipped by 3 bases and J by 4 bases, with 9 bases between them. The chain's CDR3 is CASSFAEIYGYTF. The CDR3 bases are TGTGCCAGCAGCTTCGCAGAAATCTATGGCTACACCTTC. Complete variable domain (other parts from reference TRBV7-9 and TRBJ1-2): DTGVSQNPRHKITKRGQNVTFRCDPISEHNRLYWYRQTLGQGPEFLTYFQNEAQLEKSRLLSDRFSAERPKGSFSTLEIQRTEQGDSAMYLCASSFAEIYGYTFGSGTRLTVV.

The CDR3 region has the DNA TGTGCCAGCAGTTACTCGAGAAGGGATGGCTACACCTTC. This translates into CASSYSRRDGYTF. The chain recombines TRBV6-5 with TRBJ1-2; D remains ambiguous. CDR3 length: 13 amino acids. Germline V lookup: CDR1 MNHEY, CDR2 SVGAGI. V lost 0 bases to trimming and J lost 6 bases, with 8 bases between them.

This chain connects TRBV7-2 to TRBJ2-7; D is ambiguous. Germline lookup yields CDR1 SGHTA and CDR2 FQGNSA. Trimming took 5 bases from V and 5 from J, leaving 13 bases between them. This CDR3 spans 13 amino acids. The CDR3 region has the DNA TGTGCCAGCAGCCTAGTGGGCGGAAACGAGCAGTACTTC. It is translated as CASSLVGGNEQYF.

The V call is TRBV6-4, the J call TRBJ2-3, with D tentatively TRBD1 (6 bases). The CDR3 has 15 residues. The germline gives CDR1 MRHNA, CDR2 SNTAGT. The V end lost 5 bases, the J end lost 4 bases, and 16 bases lay between the germline ends. The CDR3 loop is CASSLTGTLADTQYF. The CDR3 DNA reads as TGTGCCAGCAGTTTAACAGGGACCCTCGCAGATACGCAGTATTTT.